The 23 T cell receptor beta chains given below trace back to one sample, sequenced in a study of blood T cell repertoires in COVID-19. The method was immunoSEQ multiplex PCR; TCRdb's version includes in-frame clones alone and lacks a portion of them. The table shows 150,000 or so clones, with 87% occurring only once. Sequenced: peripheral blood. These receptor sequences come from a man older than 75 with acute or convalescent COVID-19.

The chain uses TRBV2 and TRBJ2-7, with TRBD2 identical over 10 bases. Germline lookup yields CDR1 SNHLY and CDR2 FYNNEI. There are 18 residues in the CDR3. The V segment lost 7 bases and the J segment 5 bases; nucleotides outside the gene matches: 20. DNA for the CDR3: TGTGCCAGCAACACGAGGGCTAGCGGGAGTGTTTCGCGCGACGAGCAGTACTTC. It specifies CASNTRASGSVSRDEQYF.

The CDR3 spells CASSPRGRFTTNEKLFF. For the CDR3, the DNA is TGTGCCAGCAGCCCCAGGGGCAGATTCACAACTAATGAAAAACTGTTTTTT. This sequence joins TRBV14 and TRBJ1-4; D may be TRBD1 (6 bases). The V gene's germline CDR1 is SGHDN and CDR2 FVKESK. The CDR3 consists of 17 residues. The ends were cut back, 4 bases at V and 0 bases at J, with 15 bases in the middle. Looking up the rest from reference TRBV14 and TRBJ1-4 gives the full variable domain: EAGVTQFPSHSVIEKGQTVTLRCDPISGHDNLYWYRRVMGKEIKFLLHFVKESKQDESGMPNNRFLAERTGGTYSTLKVQPAELEDSGVYFCASSPRGRFTTNEKLFFGSGTQLSVL.

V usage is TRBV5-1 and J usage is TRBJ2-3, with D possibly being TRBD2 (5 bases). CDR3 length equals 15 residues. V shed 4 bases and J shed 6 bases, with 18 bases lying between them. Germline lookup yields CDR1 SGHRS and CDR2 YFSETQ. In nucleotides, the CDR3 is TGCGCCAGCAGCGGACTGGGCGGGCTCGAGGATACGCAGTATTTT. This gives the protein CASSGLGGLEDTQYF.

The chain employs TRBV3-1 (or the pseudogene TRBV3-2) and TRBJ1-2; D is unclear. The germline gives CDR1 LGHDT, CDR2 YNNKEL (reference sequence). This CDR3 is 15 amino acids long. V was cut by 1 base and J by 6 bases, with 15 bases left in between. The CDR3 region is CASSQGPTLRDGYTF. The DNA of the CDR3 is TGTGCCAGCAGCCAAGGCCCAACCCTGCGAGATGGCTACACCTTC.

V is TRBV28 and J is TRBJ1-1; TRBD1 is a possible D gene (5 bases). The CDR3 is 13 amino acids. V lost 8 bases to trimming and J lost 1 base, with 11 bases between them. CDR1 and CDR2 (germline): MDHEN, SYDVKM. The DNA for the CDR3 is TGTGCCAGCGTCCCTGGGGCGAACACTGAAGCTTTCTTT. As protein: CASVPGANTEAFF.

In DNA form, the CDR3 reads TGTGCCAGCAGTTTACGGGGGATCTATGGCTACACCTTC. Protein sequence: CASSLRGIYGYTF. This rearrangement joins TRBV28 to TRBJ1-2, with D possibly TRBD1 on 5 matching bases. Deletions cut 2 bases from V and 4 bases from J, with 8 bases between. CDR1 and CDR2 from the germline V gene are MDHEN and SYDVKM. CDR3 length equals 13 residues.

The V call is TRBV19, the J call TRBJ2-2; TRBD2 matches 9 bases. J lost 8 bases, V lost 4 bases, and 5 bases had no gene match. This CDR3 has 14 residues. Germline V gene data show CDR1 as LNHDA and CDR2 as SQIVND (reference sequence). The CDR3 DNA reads TGTGCCAGTAGTACTCTAGCGGGGCGGGGGGAGCTGTTTTTT. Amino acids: CASSTLAGRGELFF.

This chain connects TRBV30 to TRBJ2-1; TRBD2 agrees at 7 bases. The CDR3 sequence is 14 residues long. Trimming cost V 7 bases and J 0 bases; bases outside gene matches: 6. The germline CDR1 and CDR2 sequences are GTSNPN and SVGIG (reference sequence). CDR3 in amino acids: CASSRGGSYNEQFF. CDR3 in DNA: TGTGCCTCTAGCCGCGGGGGCTCCTACAATGAGCAGTTCTTC.

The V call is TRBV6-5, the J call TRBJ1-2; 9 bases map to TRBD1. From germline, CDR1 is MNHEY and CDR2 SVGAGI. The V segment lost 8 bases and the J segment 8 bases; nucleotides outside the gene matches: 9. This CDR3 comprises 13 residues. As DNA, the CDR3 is TGTGCCAGCTCCCAGGGACAGGGTTGGGGCTACACCTTC. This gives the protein CASSQGQGWGYTF.

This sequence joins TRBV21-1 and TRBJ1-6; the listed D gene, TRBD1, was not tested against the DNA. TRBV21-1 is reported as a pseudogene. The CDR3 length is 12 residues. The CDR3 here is CASRQINSPLHF. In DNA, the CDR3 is TGTGCCAGCAGACAGATTAATTCACCCCTCCACTTT.

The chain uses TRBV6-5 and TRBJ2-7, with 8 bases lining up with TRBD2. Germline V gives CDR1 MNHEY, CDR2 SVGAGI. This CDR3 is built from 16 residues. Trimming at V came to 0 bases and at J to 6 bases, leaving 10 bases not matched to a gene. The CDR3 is CASSYSYGTRSLEQYF. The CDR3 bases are TGTGCCAGCAGTTACTCGTACGGGACTAGGAGTCTCGAGCAGTACTTC.

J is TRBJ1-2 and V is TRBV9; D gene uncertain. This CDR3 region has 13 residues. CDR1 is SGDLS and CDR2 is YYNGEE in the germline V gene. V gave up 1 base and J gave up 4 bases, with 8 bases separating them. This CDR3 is CASSVLGTYGYTF. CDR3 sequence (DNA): TGTGCCAGCAGCGTATTGGGCACCTATGGCTACACCTTC.

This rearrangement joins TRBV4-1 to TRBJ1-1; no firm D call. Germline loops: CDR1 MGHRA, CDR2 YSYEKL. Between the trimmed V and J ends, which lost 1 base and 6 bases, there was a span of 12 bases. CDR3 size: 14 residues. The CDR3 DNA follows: TGCGCCAGCAGCCAAGTGCGAGGAGTCCCTGAAGCTTTCTTT. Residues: CASSQVRGVPEAFF.

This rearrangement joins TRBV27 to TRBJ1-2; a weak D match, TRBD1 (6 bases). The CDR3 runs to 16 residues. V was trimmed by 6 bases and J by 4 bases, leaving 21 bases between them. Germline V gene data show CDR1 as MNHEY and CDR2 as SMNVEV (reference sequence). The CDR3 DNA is TGTGCCAGCAGGCGCCACGGGGCAGGGGAACCCTATGGCTACACCTTC. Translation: CASRRHGAGEPYGYTF.

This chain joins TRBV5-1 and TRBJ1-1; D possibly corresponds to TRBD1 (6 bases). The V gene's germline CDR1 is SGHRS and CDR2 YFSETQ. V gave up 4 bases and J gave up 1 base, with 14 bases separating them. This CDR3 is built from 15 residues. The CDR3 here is CASSHREGPNTEAFF. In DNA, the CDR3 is TGCGCCAGCAGCCACAGGGAGGGGCCGAACACTGAAGCTTTCTTT.

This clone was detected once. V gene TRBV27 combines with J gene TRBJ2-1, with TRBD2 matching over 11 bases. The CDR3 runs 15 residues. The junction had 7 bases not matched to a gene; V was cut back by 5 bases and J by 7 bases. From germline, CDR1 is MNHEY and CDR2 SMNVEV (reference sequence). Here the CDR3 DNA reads TGTGCCAGCAGTCCCGGACTAGCGGGTCTAAATGAGCAGTTCTTC. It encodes CASSPGLAGLNEQFF.

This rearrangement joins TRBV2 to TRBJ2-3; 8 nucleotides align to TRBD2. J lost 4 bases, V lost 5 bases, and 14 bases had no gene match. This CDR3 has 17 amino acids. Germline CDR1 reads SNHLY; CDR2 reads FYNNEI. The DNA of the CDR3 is TGTGCCAGCAGTACATCCGAACTAGCGGAGTATGCAGATACGCAGTATTTT. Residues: CASSTSELAEYADTQYF.

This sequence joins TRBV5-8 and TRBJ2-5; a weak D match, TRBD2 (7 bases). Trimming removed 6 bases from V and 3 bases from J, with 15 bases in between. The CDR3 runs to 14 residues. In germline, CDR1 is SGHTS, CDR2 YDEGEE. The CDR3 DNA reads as TGTGCCAGCAATTGGGCGGGGGCAAAAGAGACCCAGTACTTC. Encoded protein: CASNWAGAKETQYF.

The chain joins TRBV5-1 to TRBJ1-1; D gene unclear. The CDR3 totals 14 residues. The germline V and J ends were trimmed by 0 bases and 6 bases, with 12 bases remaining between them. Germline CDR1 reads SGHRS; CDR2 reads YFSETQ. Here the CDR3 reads CASSLEPGMAEAFF. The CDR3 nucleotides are TGCGCCAGCAGCTTGGAGCCGGGGATGGCTGAAGCTTTCTTT. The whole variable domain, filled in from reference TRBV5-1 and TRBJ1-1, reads KAGVTQTPRYLIKTRGQQVTLSCSPISGHRSVSWYQQTPGQGLQFLFEYFSETQRNKGNFPGRFSGRQFSNSRSEMNVSTLELGDSALYLCASSLEPGMAEAFFGQGTRLTVV.

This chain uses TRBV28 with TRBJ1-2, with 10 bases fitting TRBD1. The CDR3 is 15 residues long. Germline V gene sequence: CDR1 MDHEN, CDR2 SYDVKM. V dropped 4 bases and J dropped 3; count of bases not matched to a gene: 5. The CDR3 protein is CASSSPTGGDYGYTF. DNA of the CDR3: TGTGCCAGCAGTTCCCCGACAGGGGGCGACTATGGCTACACCTTC.

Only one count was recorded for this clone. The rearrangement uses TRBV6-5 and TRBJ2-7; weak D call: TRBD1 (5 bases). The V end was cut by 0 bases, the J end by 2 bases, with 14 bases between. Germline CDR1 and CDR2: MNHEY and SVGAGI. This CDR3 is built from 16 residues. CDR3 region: CASSYSIFSGTYEQYF. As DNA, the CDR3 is TGTGCCAGCAGTTACTCGATATTTTCAGGGACCTACGAGCAGTACTTC.

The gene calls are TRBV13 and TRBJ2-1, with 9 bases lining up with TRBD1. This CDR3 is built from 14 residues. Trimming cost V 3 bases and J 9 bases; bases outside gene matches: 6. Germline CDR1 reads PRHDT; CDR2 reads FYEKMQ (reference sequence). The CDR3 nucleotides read TGTGCCAGCAGCTTTCGGGGACAGGGCGCTGAGCAGTTCTTC. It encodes CASSFRGQGAEQFF.

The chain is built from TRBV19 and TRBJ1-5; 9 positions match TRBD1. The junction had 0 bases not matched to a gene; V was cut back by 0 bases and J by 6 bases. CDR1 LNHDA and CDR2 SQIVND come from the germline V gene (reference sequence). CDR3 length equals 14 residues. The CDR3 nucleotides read TGTGCCAGTAGTATAGAGACAGGGGGTCAGCCCCAGCATTTT. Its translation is CASSIETGGQPQHF.